This TCR beta chain was observed in a study of glioma-infiltrating T cells. On this clonotype itself: The antigen is undetermined.

The iRepertoire nested amplicon-rescue multiplex PCR amplified TCR alpha and beta CDR3s from RNA. Input was 100-400 ng of tissue mRNA or PBMC total RNA. TCRdb analysed the multiplex PCR reads with MiXCR anew, one entry per CDR3 protein. This table has about 130,000 distinct CDR3 sequences, around 25% appearing once. Regarding the study as a whole: Only very few CDR3 sequences appeared in both tissue and blood. Tissue-blood divergence was below expectation in non-neoplastic patients, above in gliomas.

The CDR3 is 14 residues long. CDR1 is SGDLS and CDR2 is YYNGEE in the germline V gene. The V end lost 0 bases, the J end lost 6 bases, and 11 bases lay between the germline ends. This TCR derives from a human donor with low-grade glioma or glioblastoma, undergoing nonglioma brain surgery, or in good health (not recorded which). The chain combines TRBV9 with TRBJ2-3; D uncertain. The sequencing sample was made of glioma tissue, nonneoplastic brain tissue, or PBMCs (not recorded which). CDR3 in amino acids: CASSVVDRMDTQYF. The CDR3, as DNA: TGTGCCAGCAGCGTAGTGGACCGGATGGATACGCAGTATTTT.